These 18 T cell receptor beta chains share one sample of origin, sequenced in a study of T cell clonality in common variable immunodeficiency. Study conclusions and caveats: In common variable immunodeficiency, TCR beta chains reportedly carried fewer deletions and N-nucleotide insertions.

These receptors lack a known antigen. The method was immunoSEQ multiplex PCR; TCRdb's version includes in-frame clones alone and lacks a portion of them. Sampling found 2,500 to 3,000 clones, none seen once. Sequencing was done on a sample of peripheral blood mononuclear cells. These TCRs come from a human donor with common variable immunodeficiency.

This clone rates as medium-sized. The read falls 3 residues short of the CDR3 end, and the missing part is taken from the germline J gene. The chain combines TRBV9 with TRBJ2-1, with D possibly matching TRBD1 (6 bases). This CDR3 has 16 residues. V lost 3 bases, J lost 2 bases, and 15 bases lay in between. Germline CDR1 SGDLS, CDR2 YYNGEE. CDR3 residues: CASSALVGATYNEQFF. The sequenced CDR3 bases are TGTGCCAGCAGCGCGCTAGTGGGGGCCACCTACAATGAG.

Relative to its sample, this clone is medium-sized. The missing CDR3 end, 3 residues past where the read stops, is filled in from the germline J gene. V usage is TRBV5-5 and J usage is TRBJ1-1, with a possible D match to TRBD1 (6 bases). CDR1 is SGHKS and CDR2 is YYEKEE in the germline V gene (reference sequence). The CDR3 spans 15 residues. Trimming left V 3 bases short and J 2 bases short, with 14 bases between. This CDR3 reads CASSSPGTTNTEAFF. The sequenced part of the CDR3 DNA is TGTGCCAGCAGCTCTCCCGGGACAACAAACACTGAA.

This clone is medium-sized within its sample. The read terminates 3 residues ahead of where the CDR3 ends, so the germline J gene completes it. This chain joins TRBV20-1 and TRBJ2-1; the match to TRBD2 covers 13 bases. Trimming took 5 bases from V and 6 from J; bases not matched to a gene: 4. Germline V CDR1 and CDR2: DFQATT, SNEGSKA (reference sequence). CDR3 length: 14 amino acids. The CDR3 region is CSAPGLAGINEQFF. The CDR3 bases that were read are TGCAGTGCTCCGGGACTAGCGGGGATCAATGAG.

This clone is deemed medium-sized (0.01 to 0.1%). The observed sequence ends 3 residues before the CDR3 terminus, with the missing tail filled in from the germline J gene. V usage is TRBV5-1 and J usage is TRBJ2-3, with D maybe TRBD1 (6 bases). CDR3 length: 14 amino acids. V was pared by 4 bases and J by 2 bases, with 11 bases between. Germline assignment: CDR1 SGHRS and CDR2 YFSETQ. CDR3 DNA, as far as it was read: TGCGCCAGCAGCAGGACAGACTACACAGATACG. Its protein product is CASSRTDYTDT. The full CDR3 protein is CASSRTDYTDTQYF.

Sample share makes this clone medium-sized. The read ends 3 residues before the CDR3 terminus; that terminus is restored from the germline J gene. This chain uses TRBV6-2 or TRBV6-3 with TRBJ2-1, with 9 nucleotides matching TRBD2. J lost 6 bases, V lost 0 bases, and 9 bases had no gene match. CDR1 and CDR2 (germline): MNHEY, SVGEGT. The CDR3 runs 17 residues. The CDR3 bases that were read are TGTGCCAGCAGTTACTCGAAGGCGGGGGGGCTGTCCAATGAG. Translated: CASSYSKAGGLSNE. The full CDR3 protein is CASSYSKAGGLSNEQFF.

This clone is medium-sized by share. The read finishes 3 residues shy of the CDR3 end, and the germline J gene is used to complete it. The chain carries TRBV5-1 and TRBJ1-2; 11 nucleotides agree with TRBD1. V dropped 4 bases and J dropped 6; count of bases not matched to a gene: 5. The CDR3 sequence is 14 residues long. Germline CDR1 reads SGHRS; CDR2 reads YFSETQ. The CDR3 DNA, read in part, is TGCGCCAGCAGCAGGGGACAGGGGGGCGATGGC. The encoded protein is CASSRGQGGDG. The whole CDR3 region reads CASSRGQGGDGYTF.

This clone is medium-sized by share. The DNA ends 3 residues before the CDR3 does, and the rest of the CDR3 is filled in from the germline J gene. The chain couples TRBV5-1 to TRBJ2-2, with 10 bases aligning to TRBD1. Germline CDR1 reads SGHRS; CDR2 reads YFSETQ. The trim removed 4 bases at V and 7 bases at J, leaving 7 bases unmatched. The CDR3 sequence is 15 residues long. The DNA read from the CDR3 is TGCGCCAGCAGCCCACGACAGGGGGCCAACGGGGAG. Its protein is CASSPRQGANGE. The entire CDR3 protein is CASSPRQGANGELFF.

As concerns this clone: The observed sequence ends 3 residues before the CDR3 terminus, with the missing tail filled in from the germline J gene. The rearrangement links TRBV7-6 to TRBJ2-1; no clear D gene. This CDR3 is built from 15 residues. With 2 bases removed from V and 3 bases from J, the gap between germline ends came to 11 bases. Germline V gene sequence: CDR1 SGHVS, CDR2 FNYEAQ. Partial CDR3 DNA: TGTGCCAGCAGCTTATCTGGTGGGCTCTACAATGAG. Encoded protein: CASSLSGGLYNE. The CDR3, in full, reads CASSLSGGLYNEQFF.

Judged by abundance, this clone is medium-sized. The read terminates 3 residues ahead of where the CDR3 ends, so the germline J gene completes it. This sequence joins TRBV2 and TRBJ1-2; tentative D call: TRBD1 (6 bases). Trimming removed 10 bases at V and 5 bases at J, with 17 bases between. Germline CDR1 SNHLY, CDR2 FYNNEI. This CDR3 comprises 13 residues. The CDR3 loop reads CATRAGASYGYTF. CDR3 bases read: TGTGCCACTAGAGCGGGGGCTTCGTATGGC.

Relative to its sample, this clone is medium-sized. The sequence runs out 3 residues before the end of the CDR3; the remainder is reconstructed from the germline J gene. V is TRBV5-4 and J is TRBJ1-5, with D perhaps matching TRBD1 (5 bases). Germline lookup yields CDR1 SGHNT and CDR2 YYREEE (reference sequence). The V end lost 4 bases, the J end lost 5 bases, and 13 bases lay between the germline ends. This CDR3 is 14 amino acids long. The CDR3 DNA, read in part, is TGTGCCAGCAGCCTCGGGGGAGGCGATCAGCCC. Its protein product is CASSLGGGDQP. The complete CDR3 protein is CASSLGGGDQPQHF.

Relative to its sample, this clone is medium-sized. The missing CDR3 end, 3 residues past where the read stops, is filled in from the germline J gene. The rearrangement uses TRBV4-1 and TRBJ1-1, with D possibly TRBD1 on 6 matching bases. Germline CDR1 MGHRA, CDR2 YSYEKL. There are 17 residues in the CDR3. Trimming left V 0 bases short and J 1 base short, with 15 bases between. The CDR3 DNA, read in part, is TGCGCCAGCAGCCAAGACAGGGGAAGGTTGGGGAACACTGAA. Protein: CASSQDRGRLGNTE. The full CDR3 protein reads CASSQDRGRLGNTEAFF.

Sample share makes this clone medium-sized. Read sequence stops 3 residues before the CDR3 end, and the germline J gene provides the missing end. The rearrangement joins TRBV6-2 or TRBV6-3 to TRBJ1-2; 9 bases line up with TRBD1. The germline gives CDR1 MNHEY, CDR2 SVGEGT. This CDR3 has 14 residues. CDR3 DNA, as far as it was read: TGTGCCAGCAGCCAGGGACAGGGCGGTGGCGGC. This encodes CASSQGQGGGG. The CDR3 in full is CASSQGQGGGGYTF.

This clone is labeled medium-sized. Coverage ceases 3 residues before the CDR3 finishes, and the germline J gene fills in the end. The chain joins TRBV30 to TRBJ1-2; D call uncertain. V was shortened by 1 base and J by 2 bases, with 11 bases between the two germline ends. The CDR3 length is 14 residues. Per germline, CDR1 GTSNPN and CDR2 SVGIG (reference sequence). The covered CDR3 bases are TGTGCCTGGAGTGGAGGGCCCAGGAACTATGGC. Translated: CAWSGGPRNYG. The CDR3 reads in full as CAWSGGPRNYGYTF.

By sample share, this clone is medium-sized. The sequence runs out 3 residues before the end of the CDR3; the remainder is reconstructed from the germline J gene. The chain has TRBV29-1 and TRBJ2-6; D is possibly TRBD1 (6 bases). The CDR3 is 14 residues long. Per germline, CDR1 SQVTM and CDR2 ANQGSEA. V lost 3 bases and J lost 2, with 8 bases in between. The CDR3: CSVDKGAGANVLTF. CDR3 DNA (partial): TGCAGCGTTGACAAGGGGGCTGGGGCCAACGTC.

This clone is medium-sized in the sample. The read gets to within 3 residues of the CDR3 end, and the germline J gene fills in the rest. The V and J genes are TRBV19 and TRBJ2-2; 9 nucleotides align to TRBD2. The germline CDR1 and CDR2 sequences are LNHDA and SQIVND (reference sequence). The V segment lost 0 bases and the J segment 1 base; nucleotides outside the gene matches: 9. The CDR3 covers 19 residues. The part of the CDR3 DNA that was read is TGTGCCAGTAGTATAGATCTGAATAGCGGGGGCCTGAACACCGGGGAG. Translated, it gives CASSIDLNSGGLNTGE. The CDR3, in full, reads CASSIDLNSGGLNTGELFF.

By sample fraction, this clone is medium-sized (0.01 to 0.1%). The read finishes 3 residues shy of the CDR3 end, and the germline J gene is used to complete it. The chain combines TRBV5-1 with TRBJ1-2; perhaps TRBD1 as D (5 bases). The germline V and J ends were trimmed by 0 bases and 4 bases, with 13 bases remaining between them. Germline V gene data show CDR1 as SGHRS and CDR2 as YFSETQ. The CDR3 covers 15 residues. The CDR3 protein is CASSLGGRGSYGYTF. CDR3 DNA (partial): TGCGCCAGCAGCTTGGGTGGTCGGGGGAGCTATGGC. Using reference TRBV5-1 and TRBJ1-2 for the parts outside the CDR3, the full variable domain is KAGVTQTPRYLIKTRGQQVTLSCSPISGHRSVSWYQQTPGQGLQFLFEYFSETQRNKGNFPGRFSGRQFSNSRSEMNVSTLELGDSALYLCASSLGGRGSYGYTFGSGTRLTVV.

This clone is labeled as medium-sized. The read is 3 residues too short to cover the CDR3 end, so that end is filled in from the germline J gene. This rearrangement joins TRBV19 to TRBJ2-1; 9 bases are shared with TRBD1. CDR1 LNHDA and CDR2 SQIVND come from the germline V gene (reference sequence). This CDR3 spans 17 amino acids. The V and J ends lost 4 bases and 5 bases, in that order; junction bases with no gene match: 12. The CDR3 region is CASSTTLGQGLHNEQFF. The DNA read from the CDR3 is TGTGCCAGTAGTACTACCTTGGGACAGGGACTACACAATGAG.

This clone qualifies as medium-sized (0.01 to 0.1%). The read comes to an end 3 residues before the CDR3 does, leaving the germline J gene to fill in the end. V gene TRBV20-1 combines with J gene TRBJ2-1; D not resolved. The CDR3 length is 14 residues. Trimming stripped 0 bases from V and 4 bases from J, with 10 bases between. Germline V gene lookup returns CDR1 DFQATT and CDR2 SNEGSKA (reference sequence). CDR3 DNA, as far as it was read: TGCAGTGCTAGAGATCCGAAAGGGTACAATGAG. Amino acid sequence: CSARDPKGYNE. In full, the CDR3 is CSARDPKGYNEQFF.